This record looks at one TCR beta chain sequence and its context. This clonotype has a handful of counts. The antigen this receptor binds is unknown. Within one base of it there is no much larger clone, and no base qualities were kept. These data belong to a study of vaccination and CD4 T cells after COVID-19 (dated by TCRdb to between 2021 and 2024). About the full investigation: SARS-CoV-2 positivity had been established in the convalescent patients by nasal swab PCR, and mild disease was recorded in some 10 of these patients and severe disease in one. Overlapping spike peptide pools from SARS-CoV-2 and from the common cold coronaviruses HCoV-NL63, HCoV-OC43 and HCoV-229E were used as culture stimuli. Post-vaccine blood samples were taken a median of about 72 days after the second vaccine dose, with a range of about 12 to 250 days. Control cultures used a CEFX viral epitope pool as positive control, an HIV-1 Nef peptide pool as negative control, or no peptide. Participants got two doses of the Pfizer-BioNTech BNT162b2 vaccine (n=8) or two doses of the Moderna mRNA-1273 vaccine (n=2). The convalescent cohort comprised six males and four females, including two Hispanic individuals, seven Caucasians, two Asians and one multiracial person. In 9 to 11 COVID-19 convalescent patients and a few infection-naive healthy vaccine recipients, researchers compared the spike-specific CD4+ TCR repertoire from before mRNA vaccination with the repertoire from after. Post-COVID blood samples from convalescent patients were collected a median of around 110 days after diagnosis, with a range of about 35 to 180 days. Broader findings and caveats from the paper: Although the median number of SARS-CoV-2-reactive clonotypes went up from some 23 after infection to 35 to 40 after vaccination, the increase was not significant. Of the vaccine-specific clones found in convalescent patients, nearly all (304 of 307) were mono-reactive for SARS-CoV-2 spike instead of being cross-reactive with common cold coronaviruses. Among convalescent patients, a median about 86% of the SARS-CoV-2-reactive clones seen after vaccination appeared only after vaccination, which suggests priming specific to the vaccine. The number of convalescent patients in the study was relatively small, and the study did not examine early timepoints following natural infection.

Inclusive of the bounding cysteine and phenylalanine, the CDR3 is 13 residues long. Kept here is only the CDR3 DNA, which spans 39 bases and is read in frame from base 1. The germline V gene encodes CDR1 SEHNR and CDR2 FQNEAQ (reference sequence). Library preparation used PCR. DNA from cultured CD4+ T cells was subjected to TCR sequencing with the Oncomine TCR Beta short-read assay at the Johns Hopkins FTIC core. Genomic DNA was extracted from the cultured CD4+ T cells with the QIAamp micro DNA kit. Oncomine TCR Beta libraries from cultured CD4+ T cells were pooled using unique dual indexes and sequenced on an Illumina iSeq 100. On the study's bioinformatics: Non-productive sequences were filtered out, and CDR3s that did not start with C, did not end with F or W, or were shorter than 7 amino acids were discarded. Antigen-specific clonotypes were identified using the MANAFEST web application through comparison of peptide-stimulated wells with reference and other culture wells. Positive clones required FDR below 0.05, an odds ratio above 5, and productive frequency above 0.1% in at least two of three replicate wells. Clonotypes that were significantly expanded in both SARS-CoV-2 spike wells and at least one common cold coronavirus spike condition were defined as cross-reactive. Using R version 3.6.1, CDR3 homology was evaluated through Levenshtein distances (stringdist) along with unrooted phylogenetic trees (ape). Through fastp at Q25 and MiXCR, TCRdb rebuilt clones from the public reads, retaining in-frame beta chains. All rows with the same CDR3 protein become a single entry with the most common DNA and genes. Here the V and J calls rest on TCRdb's processing, not on the authors' analysis. Counted in this sample were roughly 14,000 distinct CDR3 sequences; around 40% of them appeared once. 20% of the sample rests with the top ten.

This specimen's treatment or condition label, per the study, means: roughly 11-day PBMC culture with coronavirus spike peptide pools or control peptides (ViraFEST assay). The study used the ViraFEST assay, which expanded antigen-specific T cells with peptide pools and then identified expanded clonotypes by TCR sequencing. The convalescent patients' positive SARS-CoV-2 PCR tests fell between March and December 2020, which was before the Alpha, Beta and Delta variants emerged in the United States. Each well held some 2 million PBMCs cultured with around 9 ug/ml peptide pools in IMDM containing around 5.5% human AB serum and roughly 9.3 IU/ml IL-2. Half of the culture medium was replaced with fresh IL-2-containing medium on days 3 and 7. CD4+ T cells were isolated after around 9 days of culture through negative selection using the EasySep CD4+ T cell isolation kit. Ficoll-Paque Plus gradient centrifugation was used to isolate PBMCs from whole blood, and the isolated PBMCs were then either used fresh or cryopreserved at -140C. In general, triplicate wells were set up for every culture condition.

The sequence was collected from a human donor with COVID-19. The receptor chain draws on TRBV7-9 and TRBJ2-1; the D call is tentative, TRBD1 or TRBD2, as each matches 6 bases. The J call is doubtful: the DNA matches TRBJ2-7 better. Sequencing was done on a sample of cultured CD4+ T cells from blood. The nucleotides are TGTGCCAGCAGTTGGGGGGCCTCTGGGGAGCAGTACTTC. It is translated as CASSWGASGEQYF.